Here is one T cell receptor (beta chain) with its context. Its antigen is not yet known. No base quality values were provided; no much bigger clone lies one nucleotide off. The 39 donors, aged about 6 to 95 years, were systemically healthy Caucasian individuals from Russia. Approximately 9 milliliters of peripheral blood were collected from each donor into EDTA-treated Vacutainer tubes. Ficoll-Paque density-gradient centrifugation was used to isolate PBMCs, with at least 6 million obtained per sample. Total RNA was extracted from PBMCs with Trizol reagent, with at least 6 micrograms obtained per sample. Naive CD45RAhigh/CD27high T cell percentages were measured by flow cytometry on a PBMC aliquot from every donor. This sample stems from a study of blood T cells in healthy people across ages (dated by TCRdb to the mid-2010s). In the study overall: In model experiments, template switching captured about one uniquely barcoded TCR beta cDNA molecule for every two T cells. To track age-related changes in TCR beta repertoire diversity, the study relied on deep sequencing normalized with unique cDNA molecular identifiers. The donors were split into four age groups: young (average roughly 15 years), middle-aged (39), aged (roughly 60) and long-lived (approximately 80). Donors of different ages were randomly distributed across sequencing lanes to avoid experimental bias. For two donors (one aged 18 to 29 and one aged 80 or older), the study analyzed two additional independent replicas of 1 million unique cDNA reads from the same blood draw.

Results the study describes overall, beyond this receptor: The percentage of naive T cells measured by flow cytometry correlated strongly with observed TCR beta diversity. Compared with the aged group, the long-lived group had more naive CD4+ T cells, fewer expanded clones and increased TCR diversity, suggesting age selection. Observed TCR beta diversity per million T cells fell roughly linearly with age, and a significant reduction was already apparent by age roughly 40. Total diversity estimates from one million sequenced T cells were considered lower bounds and underestimates. Bulk unsorted PBMC profiling prevented conclusive comparison of naive and antigen-experienced compartments. Because donor CMV infection status was unknown, age-related changes in expanded clonotypes were potentially confounded.

The germline V gene specifies MNHNS as CDR1 and SASEGT as CDR2. Trimming at the junction amounts to 8 bases on V and 4 bases on J, and the germline ends lie 20 bases apart. Counted from cysteine to phenylalanine, this CDR3 has 15 amino acids. Of all the DNA, just the CDR3 is kept, 45 bases in frame from base 1. The method was 5' RACE. For sequencing, an Illumina HiSeq 2500 was employed. The second PCR ran for roughly 6 to 11 cycles and used a J-beta primer mix along with a sample-barcoded 5' primer. A unique molecular identifier was introduced onto each TCR beta cDNA molecule by a template-switch 5' adaptor carrying 12 random nucleotides. At least 3 million CDR3-containing paired-end reads were obtained from each sample. The Mint cDNA synthesis kit, primed by a TRBC-specific oligonucleotide, was used to synthesize first-strand cDNA from all RNA. Following uracil-DNA glycosylase treatment, a first 18-cycle PCR with universal primers M1SS and BC2_uni_R was performed on all cDNA. The source study handled its data this way. For normalization, 1 million high-quality reads, each with a distinct molecular identifier, were randomly selected from each sample. Instead of being binned into consensus sequences, reads that shared molecular identifiers were thrown out. CDR3 identification, clonotype clustering and error correction used MiTCR with a Q25 quality threshold and the strictest error-elimination algorithm. A nonparametric unseen species model with Euler transformation was used to estimate lower-bound total TCR beta diversity. In-frame beta chains were kept once TCRdb had trimmed the public reads at Q25 with fastp and called clones with MiXCR. Duplicate CDR3 protein sequences are folded into a single record with the most common DNA and genes. It is TCRdb's table, rather than the study itself, that gives the V and J calls and clone size. The sample includes around 690,000 distinct CDR3 sequences, with roughly 58% observed a single time. Roughly 34% of the sample is held by the ten biggest clonotypes.

The sample comprised blood. This receptor was taken from a man aged 55 to 69 in good health. The chain links TRBV6-1 with TRBJ1-2; TRBD1 is possibly the D segment (6 matching bases). The CDR3 loop reads CASLTDNRDPYGYTF. The DNA sequence is TGTGCCAGCTTAACCGATAACAGGGACCCCTATGGCTACACCTTC.